A selection of T cell receptor beta chains follows, all from one sample in a study of blood T cell repertoires in COVID-19. Sequencing was performed with immunoSEQ multiplex PCR; in TCRdb, only in-frame clones are kept and a portion is missing. This table holds about 310,000 clones, 75% to 90% found once. The specimen sequenced was peripheral blood. The source is a woman in her 30s with COVID-19, enrolled during active disease. Both conserved end residues are part of each CDR3.

j_gene,v_gene,CDR3aa
TRBJ1-6,TRBV7-2,CASSPTGSPLHF
TRBJ1-3,TRBV19,CASRHRVSGNTIYF
TRBJ2-5,TRBV3-1/TRBV3-2,CASSQDKETQYF
TRBJ1-1,TRBV5-5,CASSLAGGDTEAFF
TRBJ2-7,TRBV5-1,CASSLGSSGVSYEQYF
TRBJ2-2,TRBV28,CASTRGGSGNTGELFF
TRBJ1-5,TRBV19,CASSIRGEYSNQPQHF
TRBJ2-3,TRBV4-1,CASSQVGPPRTDTQYF
TRBJ1-1,TRBV7-8,CASSLRWPSEAFF
TRBJ2-1,TRBV3-1/TRBV3-2,CASSQVSGTSGIGKQFF
TRBJ1-3,TRBV28,CASWTEPGNTIYF
TRBJ2-5,TRBV5-1,CASIPDSQETQYF
TRBJ1-5,TRBV30,CAWTQDRVRNQPQHF
TRBJ1-6,TRBV5-1,CASSLSAGPESPLHF
TRBJ1-1,TRBV5-1,CASSSKTGDTEAFF
TRBJ2-7,TRBV2,CASSEGQGAGYEQYF